This entry features one T cell receptor beta chain sequence. Antigen unknown. The sample comes from a study of cytomegalovirus exposure and HLA in healthy donors. Findings and limits, study-wide: Common viral pathogens (according to a later analysis) appeared linked to several of the most significant clusters. Per a prior analysis, the majority of TCR beta V segments were productive roughly 90% or roughly 30% of the time.

The study ran its PCR with 60 Vbeta and 13 Jbeta primers. Sequencing was performed with immunoSEQ multiplex PCR; in TCRdb, only in-frame clones are kept and a portion is missing. The sample has 200,000 or so clones, around 64% seen once; the top ten hold 2.6%. The CDR3 length is 14 residues. V lost 10 bases, J lost 2 bases, and 2 bases stayed unmatched. CDR1 is SNHLY and CDR2 is FYNNEI in the germline V gene. The material sequenced was PBMCs. This receptor was taken from a man in his forties in good health and CMV-seropositive. The chain has TRBV2 and TRBJ2-5; 15 nucleotides align to TRBD2. CDR3 in amino acids: CAKGTSGGQETQYF. CDR3 nucleotides: TGTGCCAAAGGGACTAGCGGGGGGCAAGAGACCCAGTACTTC.